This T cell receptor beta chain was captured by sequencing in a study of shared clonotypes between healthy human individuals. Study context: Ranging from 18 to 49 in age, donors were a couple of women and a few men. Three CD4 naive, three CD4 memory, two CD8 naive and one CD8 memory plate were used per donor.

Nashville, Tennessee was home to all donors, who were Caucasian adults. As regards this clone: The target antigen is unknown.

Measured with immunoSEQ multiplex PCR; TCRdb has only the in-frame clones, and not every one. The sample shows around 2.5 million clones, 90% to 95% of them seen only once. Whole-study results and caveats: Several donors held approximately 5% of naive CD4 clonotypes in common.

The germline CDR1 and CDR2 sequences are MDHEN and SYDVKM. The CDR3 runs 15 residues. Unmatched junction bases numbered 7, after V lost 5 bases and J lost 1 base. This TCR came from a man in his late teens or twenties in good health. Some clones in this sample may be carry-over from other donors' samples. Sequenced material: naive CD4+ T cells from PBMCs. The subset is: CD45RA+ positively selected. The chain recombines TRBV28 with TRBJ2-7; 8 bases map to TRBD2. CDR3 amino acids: CASSPATSGSYEQYF. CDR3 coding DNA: TGTGCCAGCAGTCCCGCTACTAGCGGTTCCTACGAGCAGTACTTC.